One T cell receptor beta chain is described in this entry. Its antigen target is currently unknown. No base quality information exists; no much larger clone differs at one position. Sorted unstimulated T cells, along with proliferating T cells recovered from mixed lymphocyte reactions, underwent TCRbeta CDR3 sequencing. Fresh whole blood from roughly ten HLA-typed healthy donors served as the source for isolating PBMCs. CDR1 and CDR2 are read off the germline V gene as SGHRS and YFSETQ. For this chain, trimming is 2 bases at the V end and 2 bases at the J end, and the number of junction bases without a gene match is 3. Taken from cysteine to phenylalanine, the CDR3 has 14 residues. The read is trimmed to its CDR3 DNA, 42 bases read in frame from base 1. These data come from a study of siplizumab effects on memory and regulatory T cells (dated by TCRdb to about 2019). About the study as a whole: The study examined how the anti-CD2 antibody siplizumab affects alloreactive T-cell subsets in allogeneic mixed lymphocyte reactions built from human PBMCs. Overall results and qualifications from the work: Siplizumab significantly reduced the cumulative frequency of alloreactive sequences traceable to unstimulated CD4+ memory T cells. Whether proliferating Tregs from siplizumab cultures actually had suppressive function was not functionally confirmed. Compared with memory T cells, unstimulated naive T cells appeared more diverse, and naive cells seemed to make a substantial contribution to the alloresponse. Among mappable alloreactive CD4+ clones, the Treg-derived fraction averaged about 70% with siplizumab versus about 27% in control reactions. Because sequences below about 10^-5 frequency were poorly captured, only a minor fraction of alloreactive clones could be mapped to unstimulated subsets. About 75-95% of proliferating CD4+ or CD8+ clones could not be given a naive or memory phenotype.

Library preparation used the immunoSEQ multiplex PCR assay. The deep sequencing platform assayed about 10^5 TCR templates per sample. Genomic DNA extracted from sorted T cells was the material used for TCRbeta CDR3 sequencing. In the source study's methods: The R programming language was used for clonal analysis of the TCRbeta CDR3 data. Unstimulated samples were compared with post-reaction CFSE-low samples to define alloreactive CD4+ and CD8+ clones. Regulatory or non-regulatory origin was assigned to alloreactive CD4+ clones by matching of sequences to sorted unstimulated Treg and non-Treg repertoires. This immuneACCESS table, as held by TCRdb, lists in-frame sequences with V and J called but not all clones. Of the missing ones, under half trace to an unresolved V gene in checked studies; the others have no known cause. Clone size and V and J calls were adopted from that table, with D and trimming inferred from the DNA. This sample lists about 85,000 clones; about 95% were detected once. The ten largest clones take up about 18% of the sample.

The source material was CD8+ T cells sorted from blood. The clonotype comes from a human donor in good health. The V gene is TRBV5-1 and the J gene is TRBJ2-7; 8 bases in the middle match TRBD1. The CDR3 amino acid sequence is: CASSLDRGPYEQYF. The bases read TGCGCCAGCAGCTTAGACAGGGGCCCCTACGAGCAGTACTTC.